This T cell receptor (beta chain) was recorded in a study of T-cell memory formation after mild COVID-19. The CDR3 is 14 residues long. The V gene's germline CDR1 is MGHRA and CDR2 YSYEKL. The V end lost 6 bases, the J end lost 4 bases, and 12 bases lay between the germline ends. TCRdb analysed the 5' RACE reads with MiXCR anew, one entry per CDR3 protein. The data hold 150,000 or so distinct CDR3 sequences, with under 30% observed a single time. The material sequenced was PBMCs or a T cell subset sorted from them (not recorded which). The V gene is TRBV4-1, the J gene TRBJ2-2; D is possibly TRBD1 (6 bases). This TCR derives from an adult woman who had mild COVID-19 (a few samples of this study predate the infection). Cell type and time point are not known. CDR3 protein: CASSDRMGTGELFF. CDR3 nucleotide sequence: TGCGCCAGCAGTGACAGGATGGGCACCGGGGAGCTGTTTTTT.